This TCR beta chain appears in the sequencing data of a study of T cells in Graves' hyperthyroidism and ophthalmopathy. Overall study: Blood was drawn when the patient was first diagnosed and still untreated. Overall study findings and caveats: Among clonotypes expanded in thyroid above 0.001, most were also found in blood.

Diagnosis rested on symptoms, serum thyroxine and TRAb, thyroid ultrasound, and orbital computed tomography. It was RNA transcripts that yielded the amplified TCR beta CDR3 regions. RT-PCR in the first round (using the HTBI primer set) targeted the TCR CDR3. TCRdb itself ran the multiplex PCR reads through MiXCR, one entry per CDR3 protein. Of 450,000 to 550,000 distinct CDR3 sequences in the sample, roughly a quarter are singletons; the top ten hold around 11%. This clonotype was seen repeatedly, ten times or more. Its antigen is unidentified. Sequenced sample: blood. The receptor comes from a woman in her thirties with Graves' ophthalmopathy.

CDR3 region: CASRPGTGGQPQHF. In DNA form, the CDR3 reads TGTGCCAGCAGGCCCGGGACAGGGGGTCAGCCCCAGCATTTT. The rearrangement joins TRBV12-3 or TRBV12-4 to TRBJ1-5; 11 bases fit TRBD1. There are 14 residues in the CDR3. J gave up 6 bases and V 6 bases, and 4 bases lay outside the gene matches.